This T cell receptor (beta chain) was observed in a study of T cells after posttransplantation cyclophosphamide. Study conclusions and caveats: Recipient CMV seropositivity and CMV reactivation strongly tracked TRB clonality. Donor-recipient repertoire similarity was low at 1-2 months, rising over year one. Skin or GI-infiltrating T cells shared few TRB sequences with blood.

A marrow graft followed busulfan-fludarabine conditioning, with cyclophosphamide on days +3 and +4. The ends were cut back, 4 bases at V and 4 bases at J, with 20 bases in the middle. Germline CDR1 is LNHDA and CDR2 is SQIVND (reference sequence). There are 17 residues in the CDR3. Assay: immunoSEQ multiplex PCR; the TCRdb copy retains only in-frame clones and omits some. The sample has roughly 19,000 clones; roughly 70% are singletons. Points on this clone: Its matching antigen is unknown.

This chain uses TRBV19 with TRBJ2-1; D gene ambiguous. This specimen was PBMCs, taken after an allogeneic stem cell transplant with post-transplant cyclophosphamide. This TCR was recovered from a male patient younger than 45 who received an allogeneic stem cell transplant from a related donor, was CMV-positive, and had acute GVHD only. Some T cells may have come from the graft donor. The DNA for the CDR3 is TGTGCCAGTAGTAACCAGGAAAGGTCACGAAATTACAATGAGCAGTTCTTC. This translates into CASSNQERSRNYNEQFF.